Listed here are 24 T cell receptor beta chains from one sample, sequenced in a study of memory CD4+ T cells and cytomegalovirus serostatus. Single viable CD3+CD4+CD8-CD45RO+ cells were sorted as the memory CD4+ T cells. Only in-frame clones appear in the TCRdb table, and some are missing; sequencing was by immunoSEQ multiplex PCR. Of approximately 60,000 clones listed, about three quarters are singletons. Sequenced material: memory CD4+ T cells from blood. These receptors came from an adult in good health and CMV-seropositive.

The rearrangement joins TRBV10-2 to TRBJ2-6; 8 bases line up with TRBD1. The CDR3 totals 16 residues. V shed 2 bases, J shed 2 bases, and the junction held 2 bases outside the gene matches. Germline CDR1 reads WSHSY; CDR2 reads SAAADI. CDR3 sequence: CASSEGTGPGANVLTF. CDR3 DNA: TGCGCCAGCAGTGAGGGGACAGGCCCTGGGGCCAACGTCCTGACTTTC.

The J gene is TRBJ2-3, the V gene TRBV5-6; D not resolved. Trimming shortened V by 0 bases and J by 2 bases, and 10 bases separated the two germline ends. The CDR3 consists of 15 residues. CDR1 and CDR2 (germline): SGHDT, YYEEEE. The CDR3 is CASSLGPGTTDTQYF. The CDR3 DNA reads as TGTGCCAGCAGCTTGGGTCCCGGAACCACAGATACGCAGTATTTT.

V gene TRBV6-1 combines with J gene TRBJ2-7; 10 bases are shared with TRBD1. This CDR3 is built from 19 residues. Germline CDR1 reads MNHNS; CDR2 reads SASEGT. Trimming cost V 2 bases and J 1 base; bases outside gene matches: 14. This CDR3 is CASSEMGPFRDRGSYEQYF. The DNA for the CDR3 is TGTGCCAGCAGTGAAATGGGGCCTTTCCGGGACAGGGGATCCTACGAGCAGTACTTC.

This chain uses TRBV18 with TRBJ2-1, with a possible D match to TRBD1 (6 bases). The germline V gene has CDR1 KGHSH and CDR2 LQKENI. The V end lost 1 base, the J end lost 9 bases, and 19 bases lay between the germline ends. The CDR3 is 16 amino acids. This chain's CDR3 is CASSPRAGASFGEQFF. CDR3 DNA: TGTGCCAGCTCACCACGAGCAGGGGCCTCGTTCGGTGAGCAGTTCTTC.

The chain recombines TRBV6-1 with TRBJ1-1; D perhaps matches TRBD1 (6 bases). The CDR3 has 14 amino acids. Trimming took off 5 bases at V and 7 bases at J, with 17 bases between the two ends. The germline V gene encodes CDR1 MNHNS and CDR2 SASEGT. The CDR3, as DNA: TGTGCCAGCAGTATGAGAGGGGGGCGGGATGAAGCTTTCTTT. Translation gives CASSMRGGRDEAFF.

The chain's CDR3 is CASTGQFNEKLFF. The CDR3 DNA sequence: TGTGCCAGCACTGGTCAGTTTAATGAAAAACTGTTTTTT. The chain joins TRBV2 to TRBJ1-4, with D unresolved. The CDR3 sequence is 13 residues long. V was clipped by 7 bases and J by 4 bases, with 10 bases between them. Germline V lookup: CDR1 SNHLY, CDR2 FYNNEI.

This chain joins TRBV30 and TRBJ2-7; D is uncertain. Germline V CDR1 and CDR2: GTSNPN, SVGIG (reference sequence). The CDR3 has 12 residues. The CDR3 nucleotides read TGTGCTCTTCAAGGGTTTAGCTACGAGCAGTACTTC. Protein sequence: CALQGFSYEQYF.

The rearrangement links TRBV19 to TRBJ2-3, with 11 bases aligning to TRBD2. Trimming at V came to 3 bases and at J to 4 bases, leaving 12 bases not matched to a gene. This CDR3 contains 18 residues. Per the germline V gene, CDR1 is LNHDA and CDR2 is SQIVND (reference sequence). In DNA, the CDR3 is TGTGCCAGTAGTATGCAGACTAGCGGGGCAGGGTTTTCAGATACGCAGTATTTT. Its protein product is CASSMQTSGAGFSDTQYF.

The J gene is TRBJ2-3, the V gene TRBV4-2; the match to TRBD1 covers 8 bases. The CDR3 runs to 16 residues. The germline V gene has CDR1 LGHNA and CDR2 YNFKEQ. The ends lost 0 bases at V and 4 bases at J; junction bases unmatched: 6. Here the CDR3 reads CASSQDRTGFSDTQYF. DNA for the CDR3: TGTGCCAGCAGCCAAGATCGGACAGGGTTTTCAGATACGCAGTATTTT.

This clone was detected once. The J gene is TRBJ2-5, the V gene TRBV29-1; D ambiguous. Deletions cut 5 bases from V and 1 base from J, with 14 bases between. The CDR3 spans 14 residues. CDR1 is SQVTM and CDR2 is ANQGSEA in the germline V gene. The CDR3 here is CSVHPWNVQETQYF. For the CDR3, the DNA is TGCAGCGTTCACCCTTGGAACGTCCAAGAGACCCAGTACTTC.

This clone was seen only once. V and J are TRBV4-3 and TRBJ1-1; D not resolved. The V gene lost 4 bases and the J gene lost 10 bases, with 19 bases spanning the gap. Germline CDR1 LGHNA, CDR2 YSLEER. CDR3 size: 14 residues. As DNA, the CDR3 is TGCGCCAGCAGCCCAGTTGAGAGGGAGTCGCGAGCTTTCTTT. This sequence encodes CASSPVERESRAFF.

The chain combines TRBV2 with TRBJ1-1; a possible D gene is TRBD1 (5 bases). This CDR3 spans 13 amino acids. V gave up 8 bases and J gave up 1 base, with 11 bases separating them. Germline values: CDR1 SNHLY, CDR2 FYNNEI. The CDR3 nucleotides are TGTGCCAGCGGGAACCAGGGGAACACTGAAGCTTTCTTT. Its protein product is CASGNQGNTEAFF.

The rearrangement joins TRBV14 to TRBJ2-1; tentatively, D is TRBD1 (5 bases). V was cut by 2 bases and J by 7 bases, with 15 bases left in between. Germline V CDR1 and CDR2: SGHDN, FVKESK. The CDR3 is 15 residues long. The CDR3 nucleotides read TGTGCCAGCAGCCAATTTGGGGCTAGGATGAATGAGCAGTTCTTC. Translation gives CASSQFGARMNEQFF.

This clone occurred a few times. The chain employs TRBV7-2 and TRBJ1-1, with TRBD1 matching over 7 bases. V lost 6 bases and J lost 6; bases outside the gene matches: 10. CDR1 SGHTA and CDR2 FQGNSA come from the germline V gene. The CDR3 consists of 14 residues. The chain's CDR3 is CASSRDSQSPEAFF. CDR3 nucleotides: TGTGCCAGCAGTCGGGACAGCCAAAGCCCTGAAGCTTTCTTT.

This chain joins TRBV5-3 and TRBJ2-5, with TRBD2 matching 10 bases. TRBV5-3 is identified as an open reading frame with a role that is uncertain. The V segment lost 7 bases and the J segment 4 bases; nucleotides outside the gene matches: 7. The CDR3 runs 14 residues. The CDR3 here is CAREREGRVETQYF. CDR3 nucleotide sequence: TGTGCCAGAGAGCGGGAGGGCCGGGTAGAGACCCAGTACTTC.

The chain couples TRBV4-3 to TRBJ1-1; tentative D call: TRBD1 (5 bases). The CDR3 runs to 15 residues. Per germline, CDR1 LGHNA and CDR2 YSLEER. Trimming took off 2 bases at V and 7 bases at J, with 17 bases between the two ends. The CDR3, as DNA: TGCGCCAGCAGCCAACTGTTGGGGACTGCCGTTGAAGCTTTCTTT. This encodes CASSQLLGTAVEAFF.

In regard to this clone: The junction shows a germline mismatch at one end, possibly a read error. This chain uses TRBV6-4 with TRBJ2-1; 10 bases are shared with TRBD2. CDR1 and CDR2 from the germline V gene are MRHNA and SNTAGT. The CDR3 runs to 14 residues. CDR3 sequence (DNA): TGTGCCAGCAGCGACTGGGCTAGCGGGAGTGAGCAGTTCTTC. Translating gives CASSDWASGSEQFF.

V usage is TRBV28 and J usage is TRBJ2-7; 7 bases fit TRBD1. V was pared by 7 bases and J by 2 bases, with 5 bases of the junction left unmatched. Per the germline V gene, CDR1 is MDHEN and CDR2 is SYDVKM. The CDR3 loop spans 13 amino acids. The CDR3, as DNA: TGTGCCAGCACCCGGGACAGCCCCTACGAGCAGTACGTC. Its protein is CASTRDSPYEQYV.

The chain is built from TRBV21-1 and TRBJ2-7; TRBD1, the D gene given by the table, was not confirmed from the DNA. TRBV21-1 is a known pseudogene. The CDR3 has 16 residues. This chain's CDR3 is CASSKAGARRQPEQYF. The CDR3 nucleotides are TGTGCCAGCAGCAAAGCGGGGGCCAGACGCCAGCCGGAGCAGTACTTC.

The chain recombines TRBV29-1 with TRBJ2-1; D call uncertain. The V gene's germline CDR1 is SQVTM and CDR2 ANQGSEA. CDR3 length: 14 residues. Deletions cut 0 bases from V and 3 bases from J, with 9 bases between. The DNA of the CDR3 is TGCAGCGTTGAAGAAGTGGGAAGCTACAATGAGCAGTTCTTC. Translation gives CSVEEVGSYNEQFF.

The rearrangement links TRBV10-3 to TRBJ2-6; 7 bases agree with TRBD2. Germline loops: CDR1 ENHRY, CDR2 SYGVKD. The CDR3 runs to 18 residues. Trimming removed 0 bases from V and 0 bases from J; junction bases left unmatched: 5. The CDR3 DNA is TGTGCCATCAGTGAGTCTGAGGGACTAAGCTCTGGGGCCAACGTCCTGACTTTC. It translates to CAISESEGLSSGANVLTF.

This chain joins TRBV15 and TRBJ1-5; no clear D. The CDR3 is 12 residues long. The germline CDR1 and CDR2 sequences are LNHNV and YYDKDF (reference sequence). V shed 0 bases and J shed 7 bases, with 4 bases lying between them. The CDR3: CATSRDVQPQHF. The CDR3 DNA follows: TGTGCCACCAGCAGAGATGTCCAGCCCCAGCATTTT. Looking up the rest from reference TRBV15 and TRBJ1-5 gives the full variable domain: DAMVIQNPRYQVTQFGKPVTLSCSQTLNHNVMYWYQQKSSQAPKLLFHYYDKDFNNEADTPDNFQSRRPNTSFCFLDIRSPGLGDTAMYLCATSRDVQPQHFGDGTRLSIL.

A single count supports this clone. The rearrangement uses TRBV4-2 and TRBJ2-1, with 11 bases identical to TRBD2. V was pared by 4 bases and J by 4 bases, with 12 bases of the junction left unmatched. This CDR3 has 18 amino acids. Per germline, CDR1 LGHNA and CDR2 YNFKEQ. The CDR3 region is CASSPLISGRATYNEQFF. CDR3 coding DNA: TGTGCCAGCAGCCCCCTTATTAGCGGGAGGGCCACTTACAATGAGCAGTTCTTC.

This chain connects TRBV30 to TRBJ1-2, with D perhaps TRBD1 (6 bases). CDR1 is GTSNPN, CDR2 SVGIG, per germline (reference sequence). The CDR3 spans 14 residues. Trimming stripped 3 bases from V and 2 bases from J, with 13 bases between. The chain's CDR3 is CAWRNREFNYGYTF. For the CDR3, the DNA is TGTGCCTGGAGGAACAGGGAGTTCAACTATGGCTACACCTTC.